This TCR beta chain was recorded in a study of post-analysis software for immune sequencing data. Study observations and caveats: Patients carried several TRBV segments more frequently than controls did, and TRBV5-6, TRBV5-1 and TRBV20-1 were among them.

The germline CDR1 and CDR2 sequences are MNHEY and SVGAGI. V was clipped by 8 bases and J by 1 base, with 15 bases between them. CDR3 length equals 15 residues. Researchers reported that TCR beta cDNA libraries carried unique molecular identifiers. MiXCR was run by TCRdb on the PCR reads, yielding one entry per CDR3 protein. The data show hundreds of thousands of distinct CDR3 sequences, just under 30% seen once. To note about this clonotype: Its target is unknown.

The clonotype originates from a girl aged 10 to 17 with multiple sclerosis. Specimen: blood. The rearrangement joins TRBV6-5 to TRBJ1-5; D remains unclear. The CDR3 reads CASSRLVGSNQPQHF. CDR3 DNA sequence: TGTGCCAGCTCCCGGCTCGTGGGGAGCAATCAGCCCCAGCATTTT.